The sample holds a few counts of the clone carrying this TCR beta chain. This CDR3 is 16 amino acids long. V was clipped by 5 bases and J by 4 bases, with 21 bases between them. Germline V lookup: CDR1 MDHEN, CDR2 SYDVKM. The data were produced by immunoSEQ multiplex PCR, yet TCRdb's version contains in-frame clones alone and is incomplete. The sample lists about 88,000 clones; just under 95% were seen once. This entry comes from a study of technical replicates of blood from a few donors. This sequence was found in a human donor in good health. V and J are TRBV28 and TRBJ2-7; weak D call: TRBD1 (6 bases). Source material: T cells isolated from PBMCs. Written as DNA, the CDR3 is TGTGCCAGCAGTCTACCAGCGACAGGCTTAGGATACGAGCAGTACTTC. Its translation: CASSLPATGLGYEQYF.